This TCR beta chain originates from a study of shared clonotypes between healthy human individuals. This clone came up a few times. The same CDR3 also results from other DNA sequences found in this sample. The CDR3 covers 10 residues. CDR1 is WSHSY and CDR2 is SAAADI in the germline V gene. V lost 6 bases and J 3 bases, leaving 3 bases between the germline ends. Only CD45RO-negative cells positively selected for CCR7 counted as naive CD8 cells, so terminally differentiated effector memory CD45RA+ cells were excluded. Here immunoSEQ multiplex PCR was the method, and the copy in TCRdb shows in-frame clones only, minus some. The table lists about 2 million clones, about 95% of them singletons.

The sequenced sample was naive CD8+ T cells sorted from blood. This chain connects TRBV10-2 to TRBJ2-7; D unclear. This receptor was obtained from a man between 18 and 29 years old in good health. The CDR3 reads CASSDYEQYF. Here the CDR3 DNA reads TGCGCCAGCAGCGACTACGAGCAGTACTTC.